These 32 T cell receptor beta chains came from one sample sequenced in a study of response to subunit inactivated influenza vaccine (dated by TCRdb to the late 2010s). Libraries were constructed by RT-PCR. TCRdb lists the instrument as Illumina HiSeq 2500. TCRdb cleaned the public reads at Q25 with fastp, built clones with MiXCR and kept in-frame beta chains. Every entry covers one CDR3 protein and lists the most common genes and DNA from its rows. Recorded for this sample are about 150,000 distinct CDR3 sequences; over 8.5% of them occurred a single time. The ten largest clonotypes hold roughly 36% of the sample. Sequenced here: CD8+ T cells sorted from PBMCs, sampled around 25 months after vaccination. The receptors originated from a man between 50 and 75 years old who received an inactivated influenza vaccine. Donor details come from another sample of the same person, matched by shared clones.

In this sample, this clonotype turned up a few times. The gene calls are TRBV10-2 and TRBJ1-2; unclear D gene. The CDR3 has 15 residues. Germline V gene data show CDR1 as WSHSY and CDR2 as SAAADI. The ends were cut back, 1 base at V and 0 bases at J, with 9 bases in the middle. The DNA for the CDR3 is TGCGCCAGCAGTGAGTTGGCATTAGCTAACTATGGCTACACCTTC. It is translated as CASSELALANYGYTF.

The rearrangement joins TRBV24-1 to TRBJ2-7; 7 nucleotides agree with TRBD2. The CDR3 has 13 residues. The germline gives CDR1 KGHDR, CDR2 SFDVKD. Germline trimming cut 4 bases from V and 2 bases from J; bases unmatched to any gene: 1. The CDR3 loop is CATSDGTTYEQYF. The CDR3 region has the DNA TGTGCCACCAGTGACGGGACTACCTACGAGCAGTACTTC.

This clonotype was found a few times. The V and J genes are TRBV4-2 and TRBJ2-7, with TRBD1 as a possible D gene (5 bases). The germline V gene has CDR1 LGHNA and CDR2 YNFKEQ. V gave up 1 base and J gave up 7 bases, with 11 bases separating them. The CDR3 runs 13 residues. CDR3 residues: CASSQARENEQYF. In nucleotides, the CDR3 is TGTGCCAGCAGCCAAGCCAGGGAAAATGAGCAGTACTTC.

This chain uses TRBV6-5 with TRBJ2-1; D is ambiguous. This CDR3 has 11 residues. V lost 6 bases to trimming and J lost 10 bases, with 10 bases between them. The germline V gene has CDR1 MNHEY and CDR2 SVGAGI. The CDR3 here is CASRSGIEQFF. The CDR3, as DNA: TGTGCCAGCAGATCAGGCATCGAGCAGTTCTTC.

This sequence joins TRBV6-1 and TRBJ1-4, with TRBD1 as a possible D gene (6 bases). CDR1 and CDR2 (germline): MNHNS, SASEGT. The V gene lost 6 bases and the J gene lost 0 bases, with 20 bases spanning the gap. CDR3 length equals 18 residues. The CDR3, as DNA: TGTGCCAGCAGACCTGCAGGGGATCTAACGGCAACTAATGAAAAACTGTTTTTT. It specifies CASRPAGDLTATNEKLFF.

This clonotype was recorded a few times. This sequence joins TRBV5-8 and TRBJ2-6, with D possibly matching TRBD2 (6 bases). Germline lookup yields CDR1 SGHTS and CDR2 YDEGEE. V was clipped by 3 bases and J by 4 bases, with 11 bases between them. The CDR3 totals 15 residues. In DNA, the CDR3 is TGTGCCAGCAGCTACGGGAGTCCCGGGGCCAACGTCCTGACTTTC. It is translated as CASSYGSPGANVLTF.

This clonotype has a handful of counts. The V gene is TRBV4-3, the J gene TRBJ2-1; 9 bases agree with TRBD2. V shed 2 bases and J 4 bases; nucleotides not matched to a gene: 3. This CDR3 comprises 15 residues. The germline V gene has CDR1 LGHNA and CDR2 YSLEER. The CDR3 loop is CASSQSLAGYNEQFF. The CDR3 coding sequence is TGCGCCAGCAGCCAATCGCTAGCGGGGTACAATGAGCAGTTCTTC.

The chain uses TRBV7-9 and TRBJ1-4; a weak D match, TRBD1 (5 bases). The CDR3 has 13 amino acids. Germline CDR1 and CDR2: SEHNR and FQNEAQ (reference sequence). Trimming removed 3 bases at V and 6 bases at J, with 8 bases between. CDR3 sequence reads: CASSLTAYEKLFF. CDR3 bases: TGTGCCAGCAGCTTGACAGCATATGAAAAACTGTTTTTT.

Only a few counts were recorded for this clonotype. J is TRBJ2-6 and V is TRBV20-1; D not certain. Trimming shortened V by 0 bases and J by 3 bases, and 3 bases separated the two germline ends. There are 13 residues in the CDR3. The V gene's germline CDR1 is DFQATT and CDR2 SNEGSKA (reference sequence). CDR3 protein: CSAREGGANVLTF. The CDR3 DNA reads TGCAGTGCTAGAGAAGGTGGGGCCAACGTCCTGACTTTC.

The chain combines TRBV5-8 with TRBJ2-2; D not certain. Per the germline V gene, CDR1 is SGHTS and CDR2 is YDEGEE. Trimming took off 3 bases at V and 8 bases at J, with 11 bases between the two ends. The CDR3 covers 13 residues. The CDR3 spells CASSSDLTGELFF. DNA for the CDR3: TGTGCCAGCAGCTCCGACCTTACTGGGGAGCTGTTTTTT.

This clonotype showed up just a few times. The genes are TRBV5-4 and TRBJ2-3; 7 nucleotides align to TRBD2. The CDR3 has 18 amino acids. Germline CDR1 SGHNT, CDR2 YYREEE (reference sequence). V gave up 4 bases and J gave up 0 bases; unmatched junction bases: 14. The CDR3 region has the DNA TGTGCCAGCAGCAAGGGTTGGGACTACTCCTATAGCACAGATACGCAGTATTTT. Protein product: CASSKGWDYSYSTDTQYF.

The chain is built from TRBV28 and TRBJ2-1; 8 nucleotides agree with TRBD2. V shed 3 bases and J 0 bases; nucleotides not matched to a gene: 10. The CDR3 is 18 amino acids. Per germline, CDR1 MDHEN and CDR2 SYDVKM. The chain's CDR3 is CASSLESGGLNSYNEQFF. The CDR3 DNA is TGTGCCAGCAGTTTGGAAAGCGGGGGCCTGAACTCCTACAATGAGCAGTTCTTC. The full variable domain, completed using reference TRBV28 and TRBJ2-1, is DVKVTQSSRYLVKRTGEKVFLECVQDMDHENMFWYRQDPGLGLRLIYFSYDVKMKEKGDIPEGYSVSREKKERFSLILESASTNQTSMYLCASSLESGGLNSYNEQFFGPGTRLTVL.

This rearrangement joins TRBV9 to TRBJ1-1; 8 bases align to TRBD1. In germline, CDR1 is SGDLS, CDR2 YYNGEE. The length of the CDR3 is 16 residues. The J segment lost 2 bases and the V segment lost 3 bases, leaving 9 bases of the junction unmatched. The CDR3 region has the DNA TGTGCCAGCAGCGCCCCAGGGGGCATAGACAACACTGAAGCTTTCTTT. It specifies CASSAPGGIDNTEAFF. The variable domain in full, with the rest retrieved from reference TRBV9 and TRBJ1-1, is DSGVTQTPKHLITATGQRVTLRCSPRSGDLSVYWYQQSLDQGLQFLIQYYNGEERAKGNILERFSAQQFPDLHSELNLSSLELGDSALYFCASSAPGGIDNTEAFFGQGTRLTVV.

V is TRBV5-1 and J is TRBJ1-1; D possibly corresponds to TRBD1 (6 bases). CDR1 is SGHRS, CDR2 YFSETQ, per germline. V was pared by 2 bases and J by 1 base, with 9 bases between. CDR3 length: 14 amino acids. CDR3 nucleotides: TGCGCCAGCAGCTTTAACAGGGCGAACACTGAAGCTTTCTTT. Amino acids: CASSFNRANTEAFF.

The chain uses TRBV6-2 or TRBV6-3 and TRBJ2-7; 12 bases line up with TRBD1. Unmatched junction bases numbered 11, after V lost 7 bases and J lost 7 bases. Per the germline V gene, CDR1 is MNHEY and CDR2 is SVGEGT. The CDR3 spans 15 residues. CDR3 nucleotide sequence: TGTGCCAGCACTCCCGCTGGGACAGGGGGCCCTGAGCAGTACTTC. Its translation: CASTPAGTGGPEQYF.

The chain combines TRBV4-1 with TRBJ1-3; no clear D. CDR1 and CDR2 from the germline V gene are MGHRA and YSYEKL. V gave up 1 base and J gave up 0 bases, with 7 bases separating them. This CDR3 has 15 amino acids. The CDR3 loop reads CASSQGTYSGNTIYF. CDR3 in DNA: TGCGCCAGCAGCCAAGGGACTTACTCTGGAAACACCATATATTTT.

The chain uses TRBV14 and TRBJ2-1; maybe TRBD1 (6 bases). Trimming stripped 0 bases from V and 0 bases from J, with 21 bases between. Looked up from germline, CDR1 is SGHDN and CDR2 is FVKESK. The CDR3 is made up of 20 amino acids. CDR3 loop: CASSQDGRGPWGLSYNEQFF. The CDR3 DNA sequence: TGTGCCAGCAGCCAAGATGGAAGAGGTCCCTGGGGGCTCTCCTACAATGAGCAGTTCTTC.

The chain joins TRBV29-1 to TRBJ2-2, with 8 bases that match TRBD1. The CDR3 length is 12 residues. The J segment lost 6 bases and the V segment lost 6 bases, leaving 3 bases of the junction unmatched. The germline V gene encodes CDR1 SQVTM and CDR2 ANQGSEA. CDR3 residues: CSVTTGAGELFF. The CDR3 region has the DNA TGCAGCGTAACGACAGGGGCCGGGGAGCTGTTTTTT.

This clonotype has more than one count but fewer than ten. This sequence joins TRBV20-1 and TRBJ2-3; TRBD2 aligns across 8 bases. Germline V gene data show CDR1 as DFQATT and CDR2 as SNEGSKA (reference sequence). The V segment lost 3 bases and the J segment 0 bases; nucleotides outside the gene matches: 8. This CDR3 spans 16 amino acids. The CDR3 DNA is TGCAGTGCTAGCGAACTAGCGGCCTCTAGCACAGATACGCAGTATTTT. This gives the protein CSASELAASSTDTQYF.

This clonotype was recorded many times. The chain uses TRBV4-1 and TRBJ2-7; 11 bases agree with TRBD1. The germline CDR1 and CDR2 sequences are MGHRA and YSYEKL. V was pared by 1 base and J by 3 bases, with 5 bases of the junction left unmatched. CDR3 length equals 16 residues. The CDR3: CASSQVWGQGGYEQYF. The CDR3 DNA follows: TGCGCCAGCAGCCAAGTGTGGGGACAGGGGGGCTACGAGCAGTACTTC.

This clonotype has a count of ten or more. The V and J genes are TRBV28 and TRBJ1-5; 8 nucleotides align to TRBD1. Unmatched junction bases numbered 4, after V lost 6 bases and J lost 3 bases. Germline CDR1 is MDHEN and CDR2 is SYDVKM. The CDR3 consists of 14 residues. CDR3 residues: CASRWTGHNQPQHF. In nucleotides, the CDR3 is TGTGCCAGCAGATGGACAGGGCACAATCAGCCCCAGCATTTT.

This clonotype came up a few times. This chain links TRBV4-3 with TRBJ2-3, with 12 bases aligning to TRBD2. Germline V gives CDR1 LGHNA, CDR2 YSLEER. V lost 5 bases to trimming and J lost 4 bases; unmatched junction nucleotides: 4. This CDR3 is built from 15 residues. The CDR3 is CASSRLAGVSDTQYF. The CDR3 region has the DNA TGCGCCAGCAGCAGACTAGCGGGGGTTTCAGATACGCAGTATTTT.

A few counts support this clonotype. The rearrangement joins TRBV6-2 or TRBV6-3 to TRBJ2-1; D is undetermined. The germline V and J ends were trimmed by 0 bases and 8 bases, with 8 bases remaining between them. The germline V gene encodes CDR1 MNHEY and CDR2 SVGEGT. This CDR3 region has 13 residues. This chain's CDR3 is CASSYSIFHEQFF. The CDR3 nucleotides are TGTGCCAGCAGTTACTCGATTTTTCATGAGCAGTTCTTC.

The chain combines TRBV10-2 with TRBJ2-2; D possibly uses TRBD1 or TRBD2 (5 bases each). Germline V gives CDR1 WSHSY, CDR2 SAAADI. The V and J ends lost 7 bases and 5 bases respectively, with 11 bases between them. This CDR3 is built from 13 residues. Here the CDR3 DNA reads TGCGCCAGCATGGGTTGGGGGACCGGGGAGCTGTTTTTT. It specifies CASMGWGTGELFF.

The chain employs TRBV5-1 and TRBJ1-1; the D is unclear. This CDR3 spans 15 amino acids. CDR1 SGHRS and CDR2 YFSETQ come from the germline V gene. V was pared by 0 bases and J by 1 base, with 10 bases between. The CDR3 reads CASSLARWGNTEAFF. The CDR3 DNA is TGCGCCAGCAGCTTGGCGCGCTGGGGGAACACTGAAGCTTTCTTT. The whole variable domain, filled in from reference TRBV5-1 and TRBJ1-1, reads KAGVTQTPRYLIKTRGQQVTLSCSPISGHRSVSWYQQTPGQGLQFLFEYFSETQRNKGNFPGRFSGRQFSNSRSEMNVSTLELGDSALYLCASSLARWGNTEAFFGQGTRLTVV.

Of note for this clonotype: A much larger clone differs from this one at a single base, so this may be a read error. This chain uses TRBV6-2 or TRBV6-3 with TRBJ2-1; 9 bases fit TRBD2. The closer fit of TRBJ2-7 to the DNA end suggests the J call may be wrong. The CDR3 is 15 amino acids. Per germline, CDR1 MNHEY and CDR2 SVGEGT. CDR3 sequence: CASSYSLAGYNEQYF. Written as DNA, the CDR3 is TGTGCCAGCAGTTATTCCCTAGCGGGGTACAATGAGCAGTACTTC.

This clonotype was seen more than once but under ten times. The chain has TRBV4-2 and TRBJ2-3, with D possibly being TRBD2 (5 bases). CDR3 size: 15 residues. Germline assignment: CDR1 LGHNA and CDR2 YNFKEQ. The V and J ends lost 0 bases and 2 bases respectively, with 9 bases between them. The chain's CDR3 is CASSQEGDFTDTQYF. The CDR3, as DNA: TGTGCCAGCAGCCAAGAGGGAGACTTCACAGATACGCAGTATTTT.

The CDR3 spells CASSEGSAGEQYF. CDR3 bases: TGTGCCAGCAGTGAAGGTTCGGCGGGGGAGCAGTACTTC. The chain links TRBV25-1 to TRBJ2-7; D perhaps matches TRBD2 (6 bases). V lost 2 bases, J lost 7 bases, and 12 bases lay in between. This CDR3 is 13 amino acids long. In germline, CDR1 is MGHDK, CDR2 SYGVNS.

This clonotype was seen a few times. The rearrangement links TRBV27 to TRBJ1-4, with no clear D. The CDR3 consists of 14 residues. The germline V gene has CDR1 MNHEY and CDR2 SMNVEV (reference sequence). V lost 5 bases and J 10 bases, leaving 17 bases between the germline ends. In DNA form, the CDR3 reads TGTGCCAGCAGTCCGGGAGGAGGGTACGGAAAACTGTTTTTT. The encoded protein is CASSPGGGYGKLFF.

The chain joins TRBV11-1 to TRBJ2-7; 7 bases agree with TRBD1. This CDR3 region has 16 residues. Germline assignment: CDR1 SGHAT and CDR2 FQDESV (reference sequence). Germline trimming cut 5 bases from V and 3 bases from J; bases unmatched to any gene: 13. The CDR3 region has the DNA TGTGCCAGCAGCCAAACCACAGGGGAATTGAACTACGAGCAGTACTTC. Its translation: CASSQTTGELNYEQYF.

This chain links TRBV7-9 with TRBJ1-6, with 7 bases lining up with TRBD1. V trimming: 5 bases; J trimming: 7 bases; junction bases outside the gene matches: 5. CDR1 is SEHNR, CDR2 FQNEAQ, per germline (reference sequence). This CDR3 region has 14 residues. The CDR3 loop is CASSAGTENSPLHF. DNA of the CDR3: TGTGCCAGCAGCGCCGGGACAGAGAATTCACCCCTCCACTTT.

This clonotype occurred a few times. The chain recombines TRBV12-3 or TRBV12-4 with TRBJ2-5; 10 positions match TRBD2. J lost 7 bases, V lost 6 bases, and 11 bases had no gene match. The CDR3 spans 15 residues. CDR3 sequence (DNA): TGTGCCAGCAGAAAGCGGGAGGGCCTTGAGGGGACCCAGTACTTC. Translated: CASRKREGLEGTQYF.